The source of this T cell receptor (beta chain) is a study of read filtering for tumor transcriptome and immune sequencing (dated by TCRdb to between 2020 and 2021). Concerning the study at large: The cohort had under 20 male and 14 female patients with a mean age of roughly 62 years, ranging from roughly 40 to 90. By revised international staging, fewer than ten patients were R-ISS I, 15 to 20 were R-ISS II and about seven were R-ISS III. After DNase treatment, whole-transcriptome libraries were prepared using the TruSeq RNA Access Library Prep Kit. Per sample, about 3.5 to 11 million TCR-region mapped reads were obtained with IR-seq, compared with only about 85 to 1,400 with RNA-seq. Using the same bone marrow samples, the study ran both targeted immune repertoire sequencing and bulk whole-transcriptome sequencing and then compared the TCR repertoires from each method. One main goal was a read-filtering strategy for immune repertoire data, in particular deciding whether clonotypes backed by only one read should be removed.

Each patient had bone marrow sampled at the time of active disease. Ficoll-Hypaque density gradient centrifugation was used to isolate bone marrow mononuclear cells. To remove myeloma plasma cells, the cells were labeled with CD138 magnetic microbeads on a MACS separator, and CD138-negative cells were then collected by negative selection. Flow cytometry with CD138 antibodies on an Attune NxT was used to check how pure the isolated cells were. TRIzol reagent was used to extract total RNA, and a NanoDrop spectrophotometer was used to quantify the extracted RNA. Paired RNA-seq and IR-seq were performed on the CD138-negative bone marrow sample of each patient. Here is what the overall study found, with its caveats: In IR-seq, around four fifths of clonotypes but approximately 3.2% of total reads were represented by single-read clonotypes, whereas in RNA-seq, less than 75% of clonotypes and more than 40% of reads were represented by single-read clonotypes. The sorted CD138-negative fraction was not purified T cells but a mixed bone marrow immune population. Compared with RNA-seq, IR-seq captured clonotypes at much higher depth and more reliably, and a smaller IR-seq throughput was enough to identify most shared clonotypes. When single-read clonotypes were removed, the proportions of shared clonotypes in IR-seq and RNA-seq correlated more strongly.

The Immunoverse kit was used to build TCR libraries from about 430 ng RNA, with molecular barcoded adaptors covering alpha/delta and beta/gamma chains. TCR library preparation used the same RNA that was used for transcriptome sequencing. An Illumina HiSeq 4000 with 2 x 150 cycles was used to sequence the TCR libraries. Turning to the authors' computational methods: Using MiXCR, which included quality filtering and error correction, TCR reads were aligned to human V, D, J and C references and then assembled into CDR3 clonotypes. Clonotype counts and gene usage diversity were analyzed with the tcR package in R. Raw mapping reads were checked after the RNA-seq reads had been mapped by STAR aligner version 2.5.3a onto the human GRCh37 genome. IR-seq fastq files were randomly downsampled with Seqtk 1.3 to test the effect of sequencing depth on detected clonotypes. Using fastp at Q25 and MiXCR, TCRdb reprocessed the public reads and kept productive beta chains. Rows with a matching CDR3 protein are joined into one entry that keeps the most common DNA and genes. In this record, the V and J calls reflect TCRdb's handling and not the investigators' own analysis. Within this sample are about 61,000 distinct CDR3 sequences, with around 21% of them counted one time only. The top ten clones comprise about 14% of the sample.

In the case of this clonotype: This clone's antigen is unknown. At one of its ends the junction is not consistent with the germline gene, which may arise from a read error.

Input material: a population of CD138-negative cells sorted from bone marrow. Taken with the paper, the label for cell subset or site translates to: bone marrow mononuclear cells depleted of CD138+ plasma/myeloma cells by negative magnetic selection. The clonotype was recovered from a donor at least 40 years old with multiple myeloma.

This receptor has the CDR3 CASSLGQGQADAQYF. The sequence in DNA is TGTGCCAGCAGTTTAGGACAGGGTCAGGCAGATGCGCAGTATTTT. Rearrangement joined TRBV12-3 or TRBV12-4 to TRBJ2-3; 7 junctional bases match TRBD1. Its CDR3 holds 15 amino acids, cysteine through phenylalanine. CDR3 DNA only is kept here, 45 bases in frame from base 1.